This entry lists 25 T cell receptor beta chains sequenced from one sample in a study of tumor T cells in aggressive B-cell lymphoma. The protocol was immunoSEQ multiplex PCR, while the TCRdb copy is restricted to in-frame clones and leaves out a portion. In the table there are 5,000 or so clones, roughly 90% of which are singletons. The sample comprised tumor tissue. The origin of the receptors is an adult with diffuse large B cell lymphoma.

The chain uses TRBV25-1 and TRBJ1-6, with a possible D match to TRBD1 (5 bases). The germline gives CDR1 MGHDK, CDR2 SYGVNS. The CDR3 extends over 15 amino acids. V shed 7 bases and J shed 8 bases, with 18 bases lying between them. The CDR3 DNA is TGTGCCAGCACCCTAGGGGCAGGAAGCTATTCACCCCTCCACTTT. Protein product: CASTLGAGSYSPLHF.

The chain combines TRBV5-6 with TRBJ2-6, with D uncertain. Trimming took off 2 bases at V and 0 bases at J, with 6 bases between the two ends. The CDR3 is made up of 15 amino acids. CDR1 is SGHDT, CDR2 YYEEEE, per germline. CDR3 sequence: CASSLKLSGANVLTF. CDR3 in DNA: TGTGCCAGCAGCTTAAAACTCTCTGGGGCCAACGTCCTGACTTTC.

Written as DNA, the CDR3 is TGTGCCAGCAGCCAACAGGGGACAGAGTTTCAGCCCCAGCATTTT. It specifies CASSQQGTEFQPQHF. This chain links TRBV7-9 with TRBJ1-5; 7 bases line up with TRBD1. This CDR3 contains 15 residues. V trimming: 5 bases; J trimming: 6 bases; junction bases outside the gene matches: 10. Germline CDR1 SEHNR, CDR2 FQNEAQ (reference sequence).

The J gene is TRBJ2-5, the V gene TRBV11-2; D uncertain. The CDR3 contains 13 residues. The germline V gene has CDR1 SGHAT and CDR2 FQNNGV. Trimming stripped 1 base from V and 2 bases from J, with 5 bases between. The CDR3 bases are TGTGCCAGCAGCTTAGCCAGGCAAGAGACCCAGTACTTC. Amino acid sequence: CASSLARQETQYF.

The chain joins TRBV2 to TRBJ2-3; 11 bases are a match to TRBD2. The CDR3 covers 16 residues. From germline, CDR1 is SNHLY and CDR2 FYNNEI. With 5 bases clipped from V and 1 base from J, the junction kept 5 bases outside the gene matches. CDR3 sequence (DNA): TGTGCCAGCAGTAATCAACTAGCGGGGGGCACAGATACGCAGTATTTT. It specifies CASSNQLAGGTDTQYF.

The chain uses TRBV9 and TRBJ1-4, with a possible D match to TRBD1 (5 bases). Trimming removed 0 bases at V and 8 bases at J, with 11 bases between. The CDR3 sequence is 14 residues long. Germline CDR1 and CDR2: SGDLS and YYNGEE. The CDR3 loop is CASSVGPGNEKLFF. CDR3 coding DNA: TGTGCCAGCAGCGTAGGCCCAGGGAACGAAAAACTGTTTTTT.

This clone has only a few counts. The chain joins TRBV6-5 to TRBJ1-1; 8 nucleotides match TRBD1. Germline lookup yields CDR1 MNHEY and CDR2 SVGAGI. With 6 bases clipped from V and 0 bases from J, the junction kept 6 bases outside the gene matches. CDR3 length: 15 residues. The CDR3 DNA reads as TGTGCCAGCAGCCCCGACAGGGGAATGAACACTGAAGCTTTCTTT. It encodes CASSPDRGMNTEAFF.

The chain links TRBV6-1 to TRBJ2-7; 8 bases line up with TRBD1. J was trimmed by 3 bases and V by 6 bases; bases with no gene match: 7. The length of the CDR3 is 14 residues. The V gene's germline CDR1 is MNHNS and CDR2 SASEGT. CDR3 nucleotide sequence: TGTGCCAGCAGGGGGACAGGTCTACACTACGAGCAGTACTTC. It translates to CASRGTGLHYEQYF.

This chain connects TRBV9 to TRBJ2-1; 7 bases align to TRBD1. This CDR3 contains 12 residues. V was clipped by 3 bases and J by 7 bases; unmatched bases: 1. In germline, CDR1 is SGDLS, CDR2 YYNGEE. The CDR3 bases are TGTGCCAGCAGCGACAGGGGAAATGAGCAGTTCTTC. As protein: CASSDRGNEQFF.

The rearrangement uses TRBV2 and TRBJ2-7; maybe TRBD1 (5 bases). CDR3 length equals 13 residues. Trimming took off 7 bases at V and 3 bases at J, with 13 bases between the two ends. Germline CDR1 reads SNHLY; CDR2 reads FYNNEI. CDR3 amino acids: CASKRDSYYEQYF. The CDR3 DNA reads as TGTGCCAGCAAAAGAGACAGCTACTACGAGCAGTACTTC.

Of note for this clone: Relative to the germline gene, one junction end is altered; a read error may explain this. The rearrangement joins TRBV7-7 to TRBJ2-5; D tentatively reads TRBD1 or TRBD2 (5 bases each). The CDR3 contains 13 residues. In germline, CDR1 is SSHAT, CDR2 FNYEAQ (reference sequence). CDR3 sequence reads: CASSGGHQETQYF. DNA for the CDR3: TGTGCTAGCAGCGGTGGACACCAGGAGACCCAGTACTTC.

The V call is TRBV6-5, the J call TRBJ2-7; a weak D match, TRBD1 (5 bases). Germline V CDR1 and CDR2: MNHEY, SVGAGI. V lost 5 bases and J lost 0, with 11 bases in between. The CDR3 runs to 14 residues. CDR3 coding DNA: TGTGCCAGCAGTGCCCGGACAACCTCCTACGAGCAGTACTTC. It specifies CASSARTTSYEQYF.

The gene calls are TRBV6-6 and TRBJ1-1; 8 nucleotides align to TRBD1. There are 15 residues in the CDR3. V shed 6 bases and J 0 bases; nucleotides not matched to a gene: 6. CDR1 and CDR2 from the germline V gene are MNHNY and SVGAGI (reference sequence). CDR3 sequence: CASSPDRGMNTEAFF. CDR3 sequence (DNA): TGTGCCAGCAGCCCCGACAGGGGAATGAACACTGAAGCTTTCTTT.

The CDR3 bases are TGTGCCAGCAGAGAAGAAACAGGGTTCGGCTATGGCTACACCTTC. Translated, it gives CASREETGFGYGYTF. This chain uses TRBV7-2 with TRBJ1-2, with D tentatively TRBD1 (6 bases). V was pared by 6 bases and J by 4 bases, with 18 bases between. The CDR3 length is 15 residues. Germline loops: CDR1 SGHTA, CDR2 FQGNSA.

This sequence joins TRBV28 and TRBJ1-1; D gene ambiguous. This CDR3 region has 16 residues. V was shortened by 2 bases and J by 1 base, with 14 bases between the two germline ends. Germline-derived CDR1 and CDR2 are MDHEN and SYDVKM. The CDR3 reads CASSLIFYRSNTEAFF. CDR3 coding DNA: TGTGCCAGCAGTTTAATTTTCTACCGTTCGAACACTGAAGCTTTCTTT. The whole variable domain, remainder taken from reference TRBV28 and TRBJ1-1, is DVKVTQSSRYLVKRTGEKVFLECVQDMDHENMFWYRQDPGLGLRLIYFSYDVKMKEKGDIPEGYSVSREKKERFSLILESASTNQTSMYLCASSLIFYRSNTEAFFGQGTRLTVV.

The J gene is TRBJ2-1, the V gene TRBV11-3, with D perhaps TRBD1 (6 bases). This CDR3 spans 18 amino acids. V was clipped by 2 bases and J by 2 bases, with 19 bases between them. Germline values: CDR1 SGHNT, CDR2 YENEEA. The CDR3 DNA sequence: TGTGCCAGCAGCTTAAATATCGTCCAGGGGAGTACCTACAATGAGCAGTTCTTC. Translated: CASSLNIVQGSTYNEQFF.

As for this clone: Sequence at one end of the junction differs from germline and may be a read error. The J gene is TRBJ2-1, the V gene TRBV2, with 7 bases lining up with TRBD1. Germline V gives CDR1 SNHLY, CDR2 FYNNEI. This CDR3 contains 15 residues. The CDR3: CAGSTPGQVAGEQFF. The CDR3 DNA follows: TGTGCCGGCAGTACACCCGGACAGGTGGCGGGCGAGCAGTTCTTC.

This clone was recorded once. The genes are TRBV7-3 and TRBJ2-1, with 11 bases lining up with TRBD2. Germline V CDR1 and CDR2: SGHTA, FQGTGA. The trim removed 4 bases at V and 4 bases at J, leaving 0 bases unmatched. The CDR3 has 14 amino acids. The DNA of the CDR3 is TGTGCCAGCAGCTCTAGCGGGGGGTACAATGAGCAGTTCTTC. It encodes CASSSSGGYNEQFF.

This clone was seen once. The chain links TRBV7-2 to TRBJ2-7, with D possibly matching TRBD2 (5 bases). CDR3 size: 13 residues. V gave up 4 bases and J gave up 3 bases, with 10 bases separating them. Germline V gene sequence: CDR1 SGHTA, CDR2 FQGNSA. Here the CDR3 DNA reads TGTGCCAGCAGCTGGCAAGCGGACTACGAGCAGTACTTC. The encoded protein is CASSWQADYEQYF.

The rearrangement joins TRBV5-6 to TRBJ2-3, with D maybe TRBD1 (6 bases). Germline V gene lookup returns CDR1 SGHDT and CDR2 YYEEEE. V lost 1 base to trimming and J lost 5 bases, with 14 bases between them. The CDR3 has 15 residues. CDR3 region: CASSLWGQGGDTQYF. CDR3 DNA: TGTGCCAGCAGCTTGTGGGGACAAGGGGGAGATACGCAGTATTTT.

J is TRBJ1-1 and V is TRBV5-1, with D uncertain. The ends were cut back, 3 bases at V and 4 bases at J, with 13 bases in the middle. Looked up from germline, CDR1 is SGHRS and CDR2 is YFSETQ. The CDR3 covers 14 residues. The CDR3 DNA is TGCGCCAGCAGCTACTGGACCGAGGGCACTGAAGCTTTCTTT. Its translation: CASSYWTEGTEAFF.

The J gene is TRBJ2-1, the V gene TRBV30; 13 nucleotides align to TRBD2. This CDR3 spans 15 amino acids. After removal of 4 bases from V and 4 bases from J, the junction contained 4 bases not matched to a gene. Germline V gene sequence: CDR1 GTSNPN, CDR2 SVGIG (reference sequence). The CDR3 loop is CAWTPGLAGYNEQFF. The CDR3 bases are TGTGCCTGGACCCCGGGACTAGCGGGGTACAATGAGCAGTTCTTC.

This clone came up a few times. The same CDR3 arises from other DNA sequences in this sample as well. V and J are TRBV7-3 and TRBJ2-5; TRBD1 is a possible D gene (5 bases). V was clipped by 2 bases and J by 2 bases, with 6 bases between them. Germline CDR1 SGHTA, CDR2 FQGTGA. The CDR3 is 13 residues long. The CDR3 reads CASSLGAQETQYF. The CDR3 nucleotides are TGTGCCAGCAGCTTAGGGGCTCAAGAGACCCAGTACTTC.

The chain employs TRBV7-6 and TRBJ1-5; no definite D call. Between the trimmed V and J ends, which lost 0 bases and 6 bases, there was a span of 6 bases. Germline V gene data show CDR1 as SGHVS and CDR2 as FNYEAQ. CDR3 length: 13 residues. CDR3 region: CASSLAESQPQHF. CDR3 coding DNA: TGTGCCAGCAGCTTAGCGGAGTCTCAGCCCCAGCATTTT.

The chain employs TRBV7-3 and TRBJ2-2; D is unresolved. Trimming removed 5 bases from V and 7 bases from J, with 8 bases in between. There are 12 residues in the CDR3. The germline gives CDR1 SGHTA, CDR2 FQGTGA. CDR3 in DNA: TGTGCCAGCAGCCAAGAGATCGGGGAGCTGTTTTTT. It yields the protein CASSQEIGELFF.